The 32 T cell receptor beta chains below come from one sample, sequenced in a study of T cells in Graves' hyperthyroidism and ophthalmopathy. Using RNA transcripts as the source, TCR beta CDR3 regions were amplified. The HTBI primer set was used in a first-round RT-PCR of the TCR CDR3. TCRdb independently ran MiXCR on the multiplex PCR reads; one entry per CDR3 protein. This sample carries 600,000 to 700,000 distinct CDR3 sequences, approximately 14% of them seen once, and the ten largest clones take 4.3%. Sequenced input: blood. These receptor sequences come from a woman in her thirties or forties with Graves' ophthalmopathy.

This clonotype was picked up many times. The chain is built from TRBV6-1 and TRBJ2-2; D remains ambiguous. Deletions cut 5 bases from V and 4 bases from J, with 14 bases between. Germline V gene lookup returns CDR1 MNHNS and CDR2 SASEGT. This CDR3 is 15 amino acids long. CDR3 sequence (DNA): TGTGCCAGCAGTCCCTCTTACCTCCTCACCGGGGAGCTGTTTTTT. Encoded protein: CASSPSYLLTGELFF.

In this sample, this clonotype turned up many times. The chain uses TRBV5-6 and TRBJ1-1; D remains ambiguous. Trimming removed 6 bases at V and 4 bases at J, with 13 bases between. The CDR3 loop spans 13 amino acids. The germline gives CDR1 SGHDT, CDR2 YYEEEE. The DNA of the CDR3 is TGTGCCAGCAACGTGGGAAGTTTCACTGAAGCTTTCTTT. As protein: CASNVGSFTEAFF.

Here the CDR3 reads CASSFAPRDRGETQYF. The CDR3 DNA follows: TGTGCCAGCAGCTTTGCCCCGCGGGACAGGGGGGAGACCCAGTACTTC. The chain combines TRBV5-6 with TRBJ2-5, with TRBD1 matching 11 bases. With V trimmed by 2 bases and J by 5 bases, 8 bases remained unmatched. Germline CDR1 is SGHDT and CDR2 is YYEEEE. This CDR3 is built from 16 residues.

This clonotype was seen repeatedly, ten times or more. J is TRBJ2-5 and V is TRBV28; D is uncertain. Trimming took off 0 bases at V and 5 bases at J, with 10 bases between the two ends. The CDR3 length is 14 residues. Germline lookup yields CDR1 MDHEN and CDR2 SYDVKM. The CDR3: CASSLWTDSETQYF. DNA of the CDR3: TGTGCCAGCAGTTTATGGACCGACTCGGAGACCCAGTACTTC.

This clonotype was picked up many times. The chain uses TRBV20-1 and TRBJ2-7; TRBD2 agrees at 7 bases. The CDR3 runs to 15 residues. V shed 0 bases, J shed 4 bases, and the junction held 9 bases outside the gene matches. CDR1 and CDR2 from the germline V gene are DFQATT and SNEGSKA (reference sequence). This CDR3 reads CSARDTEQGGYEQYF. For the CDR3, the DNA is TGCAGTGCTAGAGATACTGAGCAGGGAGGGTACGAGCAGTACTTC.

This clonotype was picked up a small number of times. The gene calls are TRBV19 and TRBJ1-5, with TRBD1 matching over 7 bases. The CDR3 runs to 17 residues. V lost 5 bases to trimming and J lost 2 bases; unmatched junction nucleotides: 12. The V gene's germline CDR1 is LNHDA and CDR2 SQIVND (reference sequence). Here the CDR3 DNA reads TGTGCCAGTAGTGAGGAGGGGACAGCCGTGGGCAATCAGCCCCAGCATTTT. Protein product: CASSEEGTAVGNQPQHF.

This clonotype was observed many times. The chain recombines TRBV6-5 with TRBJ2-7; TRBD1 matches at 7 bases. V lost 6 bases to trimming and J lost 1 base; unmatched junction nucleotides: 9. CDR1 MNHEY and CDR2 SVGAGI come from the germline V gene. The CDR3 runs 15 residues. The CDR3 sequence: CASRASGQVSYEQYF. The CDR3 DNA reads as TGTGCCAGCAGAGCTTCAGGACAGGTTTCCTACGAGCAGTACTTC.

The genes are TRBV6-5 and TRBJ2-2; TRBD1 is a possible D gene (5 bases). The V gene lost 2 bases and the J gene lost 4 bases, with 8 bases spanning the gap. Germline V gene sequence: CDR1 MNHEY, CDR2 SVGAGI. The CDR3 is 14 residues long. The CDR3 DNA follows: TGTGCCAGCAGTTACCAGGGCTTCACCGGGGAGCTGTTTTTT. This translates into CASSYQGFTGELFF.

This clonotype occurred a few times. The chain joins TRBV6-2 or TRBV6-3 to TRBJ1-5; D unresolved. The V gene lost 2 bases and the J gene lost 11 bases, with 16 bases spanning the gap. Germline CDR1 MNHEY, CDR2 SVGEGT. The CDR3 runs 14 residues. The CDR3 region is CASSYPDVAGTQHF. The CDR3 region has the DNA TGTGCCAGCAGTTACCCCGATGTTGCCGGTACCCAGCATTTT.

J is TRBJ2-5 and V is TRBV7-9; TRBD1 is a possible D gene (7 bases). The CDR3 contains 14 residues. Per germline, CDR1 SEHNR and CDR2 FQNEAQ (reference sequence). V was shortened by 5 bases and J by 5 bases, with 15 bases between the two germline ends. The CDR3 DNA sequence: TGTGCCAGCAGCACGGGACAGAGCGGGGAGACCCAGTACTTC. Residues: CASSTGQSGETQYF.

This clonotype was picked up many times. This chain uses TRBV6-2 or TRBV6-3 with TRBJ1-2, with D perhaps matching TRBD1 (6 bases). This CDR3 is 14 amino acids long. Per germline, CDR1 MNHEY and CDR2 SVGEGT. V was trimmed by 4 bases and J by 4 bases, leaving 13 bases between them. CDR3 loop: CASSSGQHSYGYTF. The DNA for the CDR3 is TGTGCCAGCAGTTCCGGACAGCACTCCTATGGCTACACCTTC.

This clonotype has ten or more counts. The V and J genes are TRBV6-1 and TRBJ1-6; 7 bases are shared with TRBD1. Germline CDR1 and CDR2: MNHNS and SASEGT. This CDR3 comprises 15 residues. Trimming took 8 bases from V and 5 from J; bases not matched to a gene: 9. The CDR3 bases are TGTGCCAGCCTACCCTCCGGGACAGATAATTCACCCCTCCACTTT. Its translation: CASLPSGTDNSPLHF.

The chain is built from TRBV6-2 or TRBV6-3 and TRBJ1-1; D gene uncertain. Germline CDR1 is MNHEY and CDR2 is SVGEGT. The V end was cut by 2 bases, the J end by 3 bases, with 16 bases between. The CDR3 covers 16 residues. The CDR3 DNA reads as TGTGCCAGCAGTTACGAGTCCGGCGGTGCGGACACTGAAGCTTTCTTT. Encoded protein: CASSYESGGADTEAFF.

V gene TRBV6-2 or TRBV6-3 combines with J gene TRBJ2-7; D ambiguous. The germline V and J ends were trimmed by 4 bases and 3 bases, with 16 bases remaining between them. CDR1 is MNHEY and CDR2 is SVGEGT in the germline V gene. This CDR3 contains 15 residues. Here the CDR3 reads CASSSTLGVSYEQYF. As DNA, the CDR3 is TGTGCCAGCAGTTCGACCCTCGGAGTAAGCTACGAGCAGTACTTC.

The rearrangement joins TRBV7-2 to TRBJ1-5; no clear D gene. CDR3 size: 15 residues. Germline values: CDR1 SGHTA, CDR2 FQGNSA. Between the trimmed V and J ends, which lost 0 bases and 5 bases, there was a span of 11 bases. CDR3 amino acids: CASSLASSEYQPQHF. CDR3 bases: TGTGCCAGCAGCTTAGCGTCTTCAGAGTATCAGCCCCAGCATTTT.

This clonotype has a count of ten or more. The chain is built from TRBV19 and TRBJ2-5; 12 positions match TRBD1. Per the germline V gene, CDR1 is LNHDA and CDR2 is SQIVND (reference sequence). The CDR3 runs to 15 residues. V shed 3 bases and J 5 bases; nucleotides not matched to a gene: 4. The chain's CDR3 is CASSIGTGGRETQYF. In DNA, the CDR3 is TGTGCCAGTAGTATCGGGACAGGGGGCAGGGAGACCCAGTACTTC.

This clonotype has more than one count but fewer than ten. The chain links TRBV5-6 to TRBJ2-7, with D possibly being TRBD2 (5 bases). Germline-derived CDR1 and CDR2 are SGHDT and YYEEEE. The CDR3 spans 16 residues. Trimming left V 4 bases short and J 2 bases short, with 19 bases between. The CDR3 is CASSMEVGPLTYEQYF. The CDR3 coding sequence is TGTGCCAGCAGCATGGAGGTAGGCCCCCTAACCTACGAGCAGTACTTC.

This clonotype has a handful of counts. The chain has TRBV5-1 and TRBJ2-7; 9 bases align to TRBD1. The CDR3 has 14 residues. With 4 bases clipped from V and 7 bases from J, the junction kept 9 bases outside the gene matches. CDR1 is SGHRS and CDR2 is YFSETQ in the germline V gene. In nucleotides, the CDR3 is TGCGCCAGCAGCCCACAGGGGGCCCCCAGGGAGCAGTACTTC. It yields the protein CASSPQGAPREQYF.

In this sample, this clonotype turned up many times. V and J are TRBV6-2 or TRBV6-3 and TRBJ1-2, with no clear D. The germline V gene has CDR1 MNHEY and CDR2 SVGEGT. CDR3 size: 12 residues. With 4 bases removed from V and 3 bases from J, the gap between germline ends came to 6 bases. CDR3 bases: TGTGCCAGCAGTTTCCCGGACTATGGCTACACCTTC. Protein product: CASSFPDYGYTF.

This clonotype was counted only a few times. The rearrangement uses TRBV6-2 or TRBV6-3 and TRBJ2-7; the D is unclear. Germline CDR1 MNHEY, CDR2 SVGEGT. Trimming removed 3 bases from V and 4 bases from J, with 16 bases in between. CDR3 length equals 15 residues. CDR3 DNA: TGTGCCAGCAGTTATATTGGGCAGGCGGAGTACGAGCAGTACTTC. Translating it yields CASSYIGQAEYEQYF.

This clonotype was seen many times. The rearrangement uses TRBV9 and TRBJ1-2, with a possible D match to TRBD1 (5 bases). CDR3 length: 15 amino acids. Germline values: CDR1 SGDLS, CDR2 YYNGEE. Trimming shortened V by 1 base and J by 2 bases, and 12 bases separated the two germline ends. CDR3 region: CASSVQGVMNYGYTF. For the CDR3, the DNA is TGTGCCAGCAGCGTACAAGGGGTAATGAACTATGGCTACACCTTC. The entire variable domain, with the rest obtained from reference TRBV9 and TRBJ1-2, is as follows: DSGVTQTPKHLITATGQRVTLRCSPRSGDLSVYWYQQSLDQGLQFLIQYYNGEERAKGNILERFSAQQFPDLHSELNLSSLELGDSALYFCASSVQGVMNYGYTFGSGTRLTVV.

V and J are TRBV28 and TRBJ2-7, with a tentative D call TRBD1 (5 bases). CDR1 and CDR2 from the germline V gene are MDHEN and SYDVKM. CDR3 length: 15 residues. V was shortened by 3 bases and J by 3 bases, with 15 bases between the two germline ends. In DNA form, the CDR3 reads TGTGCCAGCAGTTTCCACAGGCCGCTCCTCTACGAGCAGTACTTC. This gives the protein CASSFHRPLLYEQYF.

The CDR3 DNA reads TGTGCCAGCAGTTTACATACCGGCGGGAGGTTCGCCGAGCAGTACTTC. Amino acids: CASSLHTGGRFAEQYF. This rearrangement joins TRBV28 to TRBJ2-7, with 8 bases aligning to TRBD2. There are 16 residues in the CDR3. Trimming took 2 bases from V and 6 from J; bases not matched to a gene: 12. CDR1 and CDR2 from the germline V gene are MDHEN and SYDVKM.

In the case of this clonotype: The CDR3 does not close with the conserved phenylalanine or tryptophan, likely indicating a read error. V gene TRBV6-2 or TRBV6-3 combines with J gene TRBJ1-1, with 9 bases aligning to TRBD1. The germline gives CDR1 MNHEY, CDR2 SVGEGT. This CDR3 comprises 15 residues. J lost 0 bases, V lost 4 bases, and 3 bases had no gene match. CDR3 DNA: TGTGCCAGCAGTTTCCGGACAGGGGTGAACACTGAAGCTTTCCTT. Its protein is CASSFRTGVNTEAFL.

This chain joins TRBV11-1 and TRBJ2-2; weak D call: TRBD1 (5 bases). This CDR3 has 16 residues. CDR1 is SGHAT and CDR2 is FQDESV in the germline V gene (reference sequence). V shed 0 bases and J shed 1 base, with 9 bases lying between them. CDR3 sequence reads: CASSLAVTVNTGELFF. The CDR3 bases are TGTGCCAGCAGCTTAGCTGTGACAGTGAACACCGGGGAGCTGTTTTTT.

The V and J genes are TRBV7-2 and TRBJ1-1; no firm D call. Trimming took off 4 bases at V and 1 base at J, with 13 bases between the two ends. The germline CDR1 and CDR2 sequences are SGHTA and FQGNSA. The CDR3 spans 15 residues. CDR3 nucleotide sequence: TGTGCCAGCAGCTCGTCAATACAGCGGAACACTGAAGCTTTCTTT. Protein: CASSSSIQRNTEAFF.

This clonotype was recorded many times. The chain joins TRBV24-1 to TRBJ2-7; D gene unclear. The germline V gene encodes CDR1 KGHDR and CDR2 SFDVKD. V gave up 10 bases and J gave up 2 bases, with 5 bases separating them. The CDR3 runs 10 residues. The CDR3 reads CATWTYEQYF. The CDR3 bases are TGTGCCACTTGGACCTACGAGCAGTACTTC.

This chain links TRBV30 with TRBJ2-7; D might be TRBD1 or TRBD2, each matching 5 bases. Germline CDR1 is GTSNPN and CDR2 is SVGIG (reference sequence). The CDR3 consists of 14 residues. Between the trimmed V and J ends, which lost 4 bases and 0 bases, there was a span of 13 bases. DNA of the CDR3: TGTGCCTGGAAACGGGACCTCCGCTCCTACGAGCAGTACTTC. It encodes CAWKRDLRSYEQYF.

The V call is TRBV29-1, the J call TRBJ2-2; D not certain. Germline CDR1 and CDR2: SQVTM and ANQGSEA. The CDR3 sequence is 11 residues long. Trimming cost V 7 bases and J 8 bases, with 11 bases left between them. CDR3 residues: CSGEGFGELFF. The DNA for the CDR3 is TGCAGCGGGGAAGGGTTTGGGGAGCTGTTTTTT.

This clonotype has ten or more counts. In DNA, the CDR3 is TGTGCCAGCAGAGCCCCGGGCGCGGGAGTAGGCGAGACCCAGTACTTC. Translating it yields CASRAPGAGVGETQYF. This chain links TRBV28 with TRBJ2-5; 7 bases align to TRBD2. The CDR3 contains 16 residues. V lost 6 bases to trimming and J lost 5 bases; unmatched junction nucleotides: 15. Germline-derived CDR1 and CDR2 are MDHEN and SYDVKM.

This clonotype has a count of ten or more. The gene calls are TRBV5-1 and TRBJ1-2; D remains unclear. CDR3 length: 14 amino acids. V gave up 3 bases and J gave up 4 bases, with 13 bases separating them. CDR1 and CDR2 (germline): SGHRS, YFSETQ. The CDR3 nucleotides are TGCGCCAGCAGCTCGGACGGACCAATCTATGGCTACACCTTC. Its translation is CASSSDGPIYGYTF.

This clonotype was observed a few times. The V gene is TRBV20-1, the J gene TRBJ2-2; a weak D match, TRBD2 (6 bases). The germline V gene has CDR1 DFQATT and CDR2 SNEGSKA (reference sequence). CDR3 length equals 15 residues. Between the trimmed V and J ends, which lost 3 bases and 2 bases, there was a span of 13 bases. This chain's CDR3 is CSARVGSGNTGELFF. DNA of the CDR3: TGCAGTGCTAGGGTCGGGAGCGGTAACACCGGGGAGCTGTTTTTT.